The subject of this entry is one T cell receptor (beta chain). The antigen is unknown. The V gene lost 3 bases and the J gene lost 1 base, with 9 bases spanning the gap. The CDR3 consists of 14 residues. Germline V CDR1 and CDR2: ENHRY, SYGVKD. Measured with immunoSEQ multiplex PCR; TCRdb has only the in-frame clones, and not every one. This sample yields 65,000 to 75,000 clones, of which more than 70% are seen a single time; 0.8% to 1.2% belongs to the top ten. This sample is part of a study of OX40 agonist ivuxolimab in advanced cancers. Overall study findings and caveats: CD4+ and CD8+ blood T cells expanded clonally by week 6 at 0.1 to 3.0 mg/kg.

V is TRBV10-3 and J is TRBJ2-5, with D tentatively TRBD2 (7 bases). This receptor was identified in an adult with an advanced solid tumor such as melanoma, head and neck, liver or kidney cancer. The material was CD4+ or CD8+ T cells sorted from blood, obtained in a trial of the OX40 agonist ivuxolimab. The CDR3 reads CAISDGGLQETQYF. Here the CDR3 DNA reads TGTGCCATCAGTGACGGGGGGCTCCAAGAGACCCAGTACTTC.